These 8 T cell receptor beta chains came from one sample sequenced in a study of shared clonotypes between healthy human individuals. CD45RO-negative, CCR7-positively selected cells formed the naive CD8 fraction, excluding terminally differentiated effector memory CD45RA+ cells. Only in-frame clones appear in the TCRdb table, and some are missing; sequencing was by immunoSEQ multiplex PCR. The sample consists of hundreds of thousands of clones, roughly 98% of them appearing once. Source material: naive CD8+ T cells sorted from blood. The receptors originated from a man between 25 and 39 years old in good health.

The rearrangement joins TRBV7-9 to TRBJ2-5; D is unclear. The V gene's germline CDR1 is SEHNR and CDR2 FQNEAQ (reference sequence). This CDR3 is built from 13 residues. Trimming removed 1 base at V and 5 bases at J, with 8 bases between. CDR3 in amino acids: CASSLVQAETQYF. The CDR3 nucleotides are TGTGCCAGCAGCTTAGTTCAGGCGGAGACCCAGTACTTC. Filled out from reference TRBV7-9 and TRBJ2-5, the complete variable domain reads DTGVSQNPRHKITKRGQNVTFRCDPISEHNRLYWYRQTLGQGPEFLTYFQNEAQLEKSRLLSDRFSAERPKGSFSTLEIQRTEQGDSAMYLCASSLVQAETQYFGPGTRLLVL.

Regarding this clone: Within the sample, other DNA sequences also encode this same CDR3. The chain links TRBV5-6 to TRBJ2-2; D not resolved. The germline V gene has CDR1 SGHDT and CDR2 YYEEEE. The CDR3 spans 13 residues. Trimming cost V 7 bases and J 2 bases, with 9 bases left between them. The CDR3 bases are TGTGCCAGCCTGGGCCCTAACACCGGGGAGCTGTTTTTT. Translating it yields CASLGPNTGELFF.

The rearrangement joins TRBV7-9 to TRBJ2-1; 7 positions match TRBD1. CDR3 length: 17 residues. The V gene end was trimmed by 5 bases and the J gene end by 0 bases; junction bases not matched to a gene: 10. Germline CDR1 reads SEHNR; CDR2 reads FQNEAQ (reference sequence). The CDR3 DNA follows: TGTGCCAGCAGCGTCGACAGGGAACCTAGCTCCTACAATGAGCAGTTCTTC. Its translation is CASSVDREPSSYNEQFF.

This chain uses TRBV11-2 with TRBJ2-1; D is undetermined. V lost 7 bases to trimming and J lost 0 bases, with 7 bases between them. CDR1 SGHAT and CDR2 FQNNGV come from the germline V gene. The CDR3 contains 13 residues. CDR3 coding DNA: TGTGCCAGCAAGCCGAGCTCCTACAATGAGCAGTTCTTC. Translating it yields CASKPSSYNEQFF.

CDR3 in DNA: TGTGCCAGTAGTATGAGGACAGGGGCGGGCACTGAAGCTTTCTTT. Amino acid sequence: CASSMRTGAGTEAFF. The genes are TRBV19 and TRBJ1-1; 9 nucleotides match TRBD1. V was clipped by 3 bases and J by 4 bases; unmatched bases: 6. Germline CDR1 is LNHDA and CDR2 is SQIVND (reference sequence). The CDR3 is 15 amino acids. The full variable domain, its missing parts supplied by reference TRBV19 and TRBJ1-1, is DGGITQSPKYLFRKEGQNVTLSCEQNLNHDAMYWYRQDPGQGLRLIYYSQIVNDFQKGDIAEGYSVSREKKESFPLTVTSAQKNPTAFYLCASSMRTGAGTEAFFGQGTRLTVV.

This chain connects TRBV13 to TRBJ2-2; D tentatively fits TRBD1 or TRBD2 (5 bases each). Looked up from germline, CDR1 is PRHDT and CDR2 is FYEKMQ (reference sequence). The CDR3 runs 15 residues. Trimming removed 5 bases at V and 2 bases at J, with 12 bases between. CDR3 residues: CASSPGTVNTGELFF. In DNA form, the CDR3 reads TGTGCCAGCAGCCCCGGGACCGTAAACACCGGGGAGCTGTTTTTT.

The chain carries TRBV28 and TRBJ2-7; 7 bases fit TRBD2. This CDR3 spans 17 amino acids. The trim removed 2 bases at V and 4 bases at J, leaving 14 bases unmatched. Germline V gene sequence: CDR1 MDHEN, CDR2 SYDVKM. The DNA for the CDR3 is TGTGCCAGCAGTTTAGGATCCGGGGGGAGTCGGGATTACGAGCAGTACTTC. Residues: CASSLGSGGSRDYEQYF.

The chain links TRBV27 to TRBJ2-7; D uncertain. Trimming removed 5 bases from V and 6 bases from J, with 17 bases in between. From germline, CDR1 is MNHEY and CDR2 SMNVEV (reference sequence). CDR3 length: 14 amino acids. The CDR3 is CASSPSVKHAEQYF. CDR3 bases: TGTGCCAGCAGTCCCAGCGTCAAACATGCCGAGCAGTACTTC.